This T cell receptor (beta chain) was sequenced in a study of regulatory T cells in long-lasting Graves disease. In its sample, this clonotype was seen many times. The time point denotes: persistent/refractory GD, antithyroid drugs over 5 years with positive TRAb. The TCR library was prepared using RNA isolated from PBMCs. The diagnosis of Graves' disease used American Thyroid Association guidelines. Nine milliliters of peripheral blood were taken and placed in EDTA tubes. CDR1 and CDR2 from the germline V gene are MDHEN and SYDVKM. The CDR3 covers 13 residues. The ends lost 5 bases at V and 9 bases at J; junction bases unmatched: 7. Building of the TCR beta libraries involved iRepertoire HTBI primers and Arm-PCR of CDR3 regions. TCRdb analysed the multiplex PCR reads with MiXCR anew, one entry per CDR3 protein. The sample lists some 440,000 distinct CDR3 sequences, around 20% occurring once.

The TCR sequence derives from a female donor with Graves disease. The specimen was peripheral blood mononuclear cells (PBMCs), collected when the disease was refractory, from a patient treated with antithyroid drugs. The V gene is TRBV28, the J gene TRBJ1-5; 7 nucleotides match TRBD1. CDR3 protein: CASSLQGRGPQHF. CDR3 coding DNA: TGTGCCAGCAGTCTACAGGGGCGGGGGCCCCAGCATTTT.